A selection of T cell receptor beta chains follows, all from one sample in a study of response to subunit inactivated influenza vaccine. MiXCR, run by TCRdb on the RT-PCR reads, gives a single entry per CDR3 protein. Here the sample spans under 850,000 distinct CDR3 sequences, around 18% being singletons. This material consisted of PBMCs from blood, taken 4 to 6 days after vaccination. Receptors were obtained from a man aged 45 to 65 who received an inactivated influenza vaccine. The CDR3 runs from the conserved cysteine through the conserved F or W. Fields, in order: CDR3 DNA, CDR3 protein, J gene, D gene, V gene, CDR3 length, clone size. The D gene is left open where the match is weak. Clone size, where shown, is once, few, many, or a class for clones that have expanded.

TGCAGTGCTAGATATCAGCGGGAGTGGGGGAGGACCCAGTACTTC | CSARYQREWGRTQYF | TRBJ2-5 | TRBD2 | TRBV20-1 | 15 | NA
TGTGCCACCACCAACAGCGGAGGGCGGGAGACCCAGTACTTC | CATTNSGGRETQYF | TRBJ2-5 | NA | TRBV12-3/TRBV12-4 | 14 | many
TGTGCCAGCAGTCAACCAAAGCCTACACCGGGACAGGCGAATCAGCCCCAGCATTTT | CASSQPKPTPGQANQPQHF | TRBJ1-5 | TRBD1 | TRBV6-1 | 19 | NA
TGTGCCAGCAGCCCCCGGGACAAACCTTGGGAGCAGTACTTC | CASSPRDKPWEQYF | TRBJ2-7 | NA | TRBV7-2 | 14 | few
TGTGCCAGCAGTCTACCGGGACTCGGCCCCAATGAGCAGTTCTTC | CASSLPGLGPNEQFF | TRBJ2-1 | NA | TRBV12-3/TRBV12-4 | 15 | few
TGTGCCAGCAGTTTGGGAGAAAAAACTGAAGCTTTCTTT | CASSLGEKTEAFF | TRBJ1-1 | NA | TRBV12-3/TRBV12-4 | 13 | few
TGTGCCAGCACCAAGACAGCTAACTATGGCTACACCTTC | CASTKTANYGYTF | TRBJ1-2 | NA | TRBV28 | 13 | few
TGTGCCAGCAGTTTCTCAAACTACGAGCAGTACTTC | CASSFSNYEQYF | TRBJ2-7 | NA | TRBV12-3/TRBV12-4 | 12 | many
TGTGCCATCAGTGAGTCGAGGGCAGGGGGCTCAACTAATGAAAAACTGTTTTTT | CAISESRAGGSTNEKLFF | TRBJ1-4 | TRBD1 | TRBV10-3 | 18 | NA
TGTGCCAGCAGCCCTAGCGGGGGAAGCACAGATACGCAGTATTTT | CASSPSGGSTDTQYF | TRBJ2-3 | TRBD2 | TRBV7-9 | 15 | many
TGCGCCAGCAGCACCGACCCCACAGATACGCAGTATTTT | CASSTDPTDTQYF | TRBJ2-3 | NA | TRBV5-1 | 13 | many
TGCGCCAGCAGTGAGGCCCTAGCGTCACACTCCTACGAGCAGTACTTC | CASSEALASHSYEQYF | TRBJ2-7 | NA | TRBV10-2 | 16 | few
TGTGCCAGCAGCCCCCTACCGGGACTAGCGGGAGTCGGTGAGCAGTTCTTC | CASSPLPGLAGVGEQFF | TRBJ2-1 | TRBD2 | TRBV7-3 | 17 | few
TGTGCCAGCGCCCGGGACAGGGGGTACGAGCAGTACTTC | CASARDRGYEQYF | TRBJ2-7 | TRBD1 | TRBV25-1 | 13 | many
TGTGCCAGCAGTTACTTAGGGGGAGAGACCCAGTACTTC | CASSYLGGETQYF | TRBJ2-5 | NA | TRBV6-5 | 13 | few
TGTGCCACCAGTGATTACGCCCCTCTAGGACTAGGAGCCACAGATACGCAGTATTTT | CATSDYAPLGLGATDTQYF | TRBJ2-3 | TRBD2 | TRBV24-1 | 19 | many
TGTGCCAGCAGTGAAGATGATTATAGCAATCAGCCCCAGCATTTT | CASSEDDYSNQPQHF | TRBJ1-5 | NA | TRBV6-1 | 15 | many
TGCGCCAGCAGCCAAGAACGGGCAGGAGCCTATGGCTACACCTTC | CASSQERAGAYGYTF | TRBJ1-2 | NA | TRBV4-3 | 15 | NA
TGCAGCGTTGAGGCTAGCTATACGCAGTATTTT | CSVEASYTQYF | TRBJ2-3 | NA | TRBV29-1 | 11 | NA
TGTGCCACCAGCAGAGGGGACACCACCGGGGAGCTGTTTTTT | CATSRGDTTGELFF | TRBJ2-2 | NA | TRBV15 | 14 | NA
TGCGCCAGCAGCAAGACTAGAGATACGTTCGAGCAGTACTTC | CASSKTRDTFEQYF | TRBJ2-7 | NA | TRBV5-1 | 14 | few
TGTGCCAGCAGTTTATTAAGGAATCAGCCCCAGCATTTT | CASSLLRNQPQHF | TRBJ1-5 | NA | TRBV12-3/TRBV12-4 | 13 | many
TGCGCCAGCAGCCTGGGACAGGGCCCCGTCACTGAAGCTTTCTTT | CASSLGQGPVTEAFF | TRBJ1-1 | TRBD1 | TRBV5-1 | 15 | NA
TGTGCCAGCAGCGCCATAGAGCGGGAGCGCTACGAGCAGTACTTC | CASSAIERERYEQYF | TRBJ2-7 | TRBD2 | TRBV27 | 15 | NA
TGCAGTGCTAGACCGGACGGAAATCAGCCCCAGCATTTT | CSARPDGNQPQHF | TRBJ1-5 | NA | TRBV20-1 | 13 | many
TGCAGTGTTTCGGCGGGGGGGTACAATGAGCAGTTCTTC | CSVSAGGYNEQFF | TRBJ2-1 | TRBD2 | TRBV20-1 | 13 | NA
TGCAGTGCTAGAAAGAGGGGGAGTAGCGGGAGGTACTCCTACAATGAGCAGTTCTTC | CSARKRGSSGRYSYNEQFF | TRBJ2-1 | TRBD2 | TRBV20-1 | 19 | few
TGTGCCAGCAGCTTAAACCAGGGAGGGTTGGCCCAGTACTTC | CASSLNQGGLAQYF | TRBJ2-5 | TRBD2 | TRBV7-2 | 14 | many
TGTGCCAGCAGCTTCGGGACATTCTATGGCTACACCTTC | CASSFGTFYGYTF | TRBJ1-2 | NA | TRBV13 | 13 | NA
TGTGCCACCAGATTGACTAGCGGCACAGATACGCAGTATTTT | CATRLTSGTDTQYF | TRBJ2-3 | TRBD2 | TRBV15 | 14 | NA
TGTGCCAGCAGTTTCTCCTCCGGGACAGGAACCTACGAGCAGTACTTC | CASSFSSGTGTYEQYF | TRBJ2-7 | TRBD1 | TRBV28 | 16 | NA
TGTGCCAGCAGTGATCTAGCGGCACACTCCTACAATGAGCAGTTCTTC | CASSDLAAHSYNEQFF | TRBJ2-1 | TRBD2 | TRBV6-2/TRBV6-3 | 16 | NA
TGCAGTGCTACCGACAGGACTGAAAAACTGTTTTTT | CSATDRTEKLFF | TRBJ1-4 | NA | TRBV20-1 | 12 | NA
TGCGCCAGCAGCTGGACTAGCGGGAGGGCCGGAGGGGTCAATGAGCAGTTCTTC | CASSWTSGRAGGVNEQFF | TRBJ2-1 | TRBD2 | TRBV5-1 | 18 | few
TGTGCCAGCAGCATCAGCACCTTCACAGATACGCAGTATTTT | CASSISTFTDTQYF | TRBJ2-3 | NA | TRBV12-3/TRBV12-4 | 14 | NA
TGTGCCAGCACCCTAGGACAGGGTGGGGGTACTGAAGCTTTCTTT | CASTLGQGGGTEAFF | TRBJ1-1 | TRBD1 | TRBV6-1 | 15 | NA
TGTACCTGCAGTTTATATTTGGGGCACCGGGACACTAACTATGGCTACACCTTC | CTCSLYLGHRDTNYGYTF | TRBJ1-2 | NA | TRBV27 | 18 | NA
TGTGCCAGCCGGGACAGGGGGCTGGAGCAGTACTTC | CASRDRGLEQYF | TRBJ2-7 | TRBD1 | TRBV7-8 | 12 | few
TGTGCCAGCAGTGAGAGCCGGAGGGCCTCTAGCGGGAGGAATGAGCAGTTCTTC | CASSESRRASSGRNEQFF | TRBJ2-1 | TRBD2 | TRBV3-1 | 18 | few
TGTGCCAGTAGCGGTTTCCGGGACAGGGGAGAGGAGCAGTACTTC | CASSGFRDRGEEQYF | TRBJ2-7 | TRBD1 | TRBV19 | 15 | NA
TGCGCCAGCAGCCCGACAGGGGGCCCTAAGGGCACAGATACGCAGTATTTT | CASSPTGGPKGTDTQYF | TRBJ2-3 | TRBD1 | TRBV5-1 | 17 | NA
TGTGCCACCAGCGGACAGGGAGGGGGTGAGACCCAGTACTTC | CATSGQGGGETQYF | TRBJ2-5 | NA | TRBV15 | 14 | NA
TGCAGTGCTTTACAGGGGGCCGGCACTGAAGCTTTCTTT | CSALQGAGTEAFF | TRBJ1-1 | TRBD1 | TRBV20-1 | 13 | few
TGTGCCAGCCGGGACGTTGGTGGGAGGGCGAACACCGGGGAGCTGTTTTTT | CASRDVGGRANTGELFF | TRBJ2-2 | TRBD2 | TRBV27 | 17 | few
TGTGCCAGCAGCTTTACAGGGCCATCGACCTCTCTTAACAATGAGCAGTTCTTC | CASSFTGPSTSLNNEQFF | TRBJ2-1 | NA | TRBV5-6 | 18 | NA
TGTGCCAGCAGCTCCGAGACAGGGGCCCCTTGGACCCAGCATTTT | CASSSETGAPWTQHF | TRBJ1-5 | TRBD1 | TRBV7-9 | 15 | few
TGCAGCGTTGAAAGGACAGGGGATAGCACAGATACGCAGTATTTT | CSVERTGDSTDTQYF | TRBJ2-3 | TRBD1 | TRBV29-1 | 15 | many